A selection of T cell receptor beta chains follows, all from one sample in a study of blood T cell repertoires in COVID-19. Measured with immunoSEQ multiplex PCR; TCRdb has only the in-frame clones, and not every one. The repertoire holds about 21,000 clones, with about 88% as singletons. The sequenced sample was peripheral blood. All receptors derive from a man aged 70 or older with acute or convalescent COVID-19. Each CDR3 is given with its conserved first and last residue. D genes are given only for firm matches.

NA	TRBV7-9	TRBJ2-7	CASSLPVGGGTGQYF
TRBD1	TRBV5-1	TRBJ1-6	CASSSGTGDSPLHF
NA	TRBV12-3/TRBV12-4	TRBJ1-4	CASSEQEKLFF
TRBD1	TRBV28	TRBJ1-5	CASSHPTGDNQPQHF
TRBD1	TRBV7-8	TRBJ1-2	CASSSGQGAINGYTF
NA	TRBV7-6	TRBJ2-1	CASSLSRSYNEQFF
NA	TRBV6-5	TRBJ1-5	CASSYAGGQPQHF
NA	TRBV9	TRBJ2-1	CASSVLEGTYNEQFF
TRBD1	TRBV24-1	TRBJ1-2	CATSDSFYDRAGGYTF
TRBD1	TRBV27	TRBJ1-1	CASSLQPGQPQLLNTEAFF
TRBD1	TRBV5-1	TRBJ2-7	CASSPGQGTREQYF
NA	TRBV7-9	TRBJ1-6	CASSPSGGMDSPLHF
NA	TRBV5-4	TRBJ1-2	CASSHRSTGNYGYTF
NA	TRBV28	TRBJ2-7	CASSSPQAYEQYF
TRBD1	TRBV9	TRBJ2-1	CASSLTIRKGQGPNEQFF
NA	TRBV19	TRBJ1-1	CASSIWTARNTEAFF
NA	TRBV20-1	TRBJ2-7	CSASPRTFTYEQYF
TRBD1	TRBV5-1	TRBJ2-1	CASSFDRGEQFF
NA	TRBV14	TRBJ1-5	CASSQMFRNQPQHF
NA	TRBV24-1	TRBJ2-5	CATSDSSAQGQETQYF
TRBD2	TRBV3-1/TRBV3-2	TRBJ2-7	CASSQGAGAYEQYF
TRBD2	TRBV28	TRBJ2-1	CASSGLALDEQFF
TRBD1	TRBV4-1	TRBJ1-5	CASSQETGQYSNQPQHF
NA	TRBV28	TRBJ2-7	CASSTAGAPPYEQYF
TRBD1	TRBV19	TRBJ1-1	CASSARQTGYTEAFF
TRBD1	TRBV18	TRBJ1-2	CASSSRQGEWNGYTF
NA	TRBV19	TRBJ2-7	CASSPGQGNTYEQYF
NA	TRBV7-2	TRBJ1-6	CASSLEPPRALNNSPLHF
TRBD1	TRBV27	TRBJ2-3	CASSSGTGIADTQYF
NA	TRBV24-1	TRBJ1-4	CATSTSTGSGDEKLFF
NA	TRBV28	TRBJ1-2	CASSFGSEGYGYTF
TRBD2	TRBV7-9	TRBJ2-1	CASNPTSGSYNEQFF
NA	TRBV28	TRBJ2-2	CASSTPTGELFF
TRBD1	TRBV19	TRBJ2-7	CASSPATGVSSYEQYF
NA	TRBV5-8	TRBJ2-2	CASSLGTQDTGELFF
NA	TRBV20-1	TRBJ1-5	CSASRGQPQHF
TRBD1	TRBV7-7	TRBJ2-5	CASSFTGGQETQYF
TRBD1	TRBV5-5	TRBJ1-2	CASSPDRYNYGYTF
TRBD2	TRBV11-3	TRBJ2-5	CASSFSTGTSEETQYF
NA	TRBV4-2	TRBJ2-1	CASSQADSISYNEQFF
NA	TRBV19	TRBJ1-5	CASSIGRVSQPQHF
TRBD1	TRBV25-1	TRBJ2-5	CASSETTQGAETQYF
NA	TRBV19	TRBJ2-2	CASTTGTKGAGELFF
TRBD2	TRBV4-3	TRBJ2-5	CASSPDPPLAGGRQETQYF
TRBD1	TRBV7-8	TRBJ1-5	CASSFDRDQPQHF
NA	TRBV5-1	TRBJ1-1	CASSQGTAGTEAFF
TRBD1	TRBV5-4	TRBJ1-3	CASSPGTGSTNTIYF
NA	TRBV5-4	TRBJ2-1	CASSQGGTTSWGEQFF
NA	TRBV6-5	TRBJ1-2	CASSYRDHRFYGYTF
TRBD2	TRBV19	TRBJ2-1	CASSVHSGRASNEQFF
NA	TRBV29-1	TRBJ2-1	CSVDRNNEQFF
TRBD1	TRBV7-3	TRBJ2-7	CASSPDRTLSYEQYF
NA	TRBV2	TRBJ2-2	CASSEVGSFAGELFF
TRBD1	TRBV18	TRBJ1-4	CASSPMMSSGQFNEKLFF